The 23 T cell receptor beta chains presented below share a single source sample, sequenced in a study of blood T cell repertoires in COVID-19. Repertoires were generated with immunoSEQ multiplex PCR, while TCRdb's copy carries only in-frame clones and drops some. The sample lists 210,000 or so clones, 83% occurring once. Sequences were obtained from PBMCs or T cells enriched from blood (not recorded which). These receptors originate from a woman aged 45-65 years who had been exposed to COVID-19.

The CDR3 loop is CASSLGGGARGDTQYF. CDR3 bases: TGTGCCAGCAGCTTAGGAGGGGGGGCACGGGGAGATACGCAGTATTTT. The chain employs TRBV11-3 and TRBJ2-3; D is perhaps TRBD2 (7 bases). CDR1 is SGHNT and CDR2 is YENEEA in the germline V gene. CDR3 length: 16 residues. The V end lost 1 base, the J end lost 5 bases, and 16 bases lay between the germline ends. The full variable domain, its missing parts supplied by reference TRBV11-3 and TRBJ2-3, is EAGVVQSPRYKIIEKKQPVAFWCNPISGHNTLYWYLQNLGQGPELLIRYENEEAVDDSQLPKDRFSAERLKGVDSTLKIQPAELGDSAVYLCASSLGGGARGDTQYFGPGTRLTVL.

This sequence joins TRBV2 and TRBJ1-1; D perhaps matches TRBD1 (6 bases). Germline V gene data show CDR1 as SNHLY and CDR2 as FYNNEI. The CDR3 runs 14 residues. Trimming left V 6 bases short and J 5 bases short, with 16 bases between. This chain's CDR3 is CASSEHRVTTEAFF. The CDR3, as DNA: TGTGCCAGCAGCGAACACAGGGTAACGACTGAAGCTTTCTTT.

V and J are TRBV4-2 and TRBJ2-6; tentative D call: TRBD1 (6 bases). From germline, CDR1 is LGHNA and CDR2 YNFKEQ. The V gene lost 0 bases and the J gene lost 2 bases, with 23 bases spanning the gap. This CDR3 spans 21 amino acids. The CDR3 DNA reads TGTGCCAGCAGCCAAGAACCTTTAGGTCCAGGGGCCGGGACTGGGGCCAACGTCCTGACTTTC. This encodes CASSQEPLGPGAGTGANVLTF.

Concerning this clone itself: The same CDR3 can be traced to other DNA sequences in this sample. V gene TRBV5-1 combines with J gene TRBJ2-2; TRBD2 might be the D (5 bases). CDR3 length equals 13 residues. Germline assignment: CDR1 SGHRS and CDR2 YFSETQ. Trimming took off 3 bases at V and 4 bases at J, with 7 bases between the two ends. CDR3 in amino acids: CASSSGVTGELFF. The CDR3 DNA sequence: TGCGCCAGCAGCTCCGGGGTCACCGGGGAGCTGTTTTTT.

The CDR3 coding sequence is TGTGCCAGCAGCTTGGGGGGACTGGGGAACACTGAAGCTTTCTTT. This codes for CASSLGGLGNTEAFF. The chain uses TRBV5-4 and TRBJ1-1; D is possibly TRBD1 (5 bases). Germline CDR1 SGHNT, CDR2 YYREEE (reference sequence). The CDR3 covers 15 residues. Trimming shortened V by 0 bases and J by 1 base, and 10 bases separated the two germline ends.

The gene calls are TRBV9 and TRBJ1-2; TRBD1 agrees at 8 bases. The CDR3 is 16 residues long. V lost 0 bases to trimming and J lost 1 base; unmatched junction nucleotides: 5. Per germline, CDR1 SGDLS and CDR2 YYNGEE. The CDR3 sequence: CASSVGTGLVNYGYTF. As DNA, the CDR3 is TGTGCCAGCAGCGTAGGGACAGGGCTAGTTAACTATGGCTACACCTTC.

The chain couples TRBV5-4 to TRBJ2-1; possibly TRBD2 for D (5 bases). This CDR3 spans 14 amino acids. V lost 4 bases, J lost 4 bases, and 12 bases lay in between. Germline CDR1 is SGHNT and CDR2 is YYREEE (reference sequence). CDR3 residues: CASSPGLQYNEQFF. The CDR3 DNA sequence: TGTGCCAGCAGCCCCGGACTCCAGTACAATGAGCAGTTCTTC.

The chain employs TRBV2 and TRBJ1-5; D may be TRBD1 (5 bases). V shed 2 bases and J shed 0 bases, with 11 bases lying between them. The germline gives CDR1 SNHLY, CDR2 FYNNEI. The CDR3 covers 16 residues. CDR3: CASSERRGDSNQPQHF. DNA for the CDR3: TGTGCCAGCAGTGAACGGAGGGGTGATAGCAATCAGCCCCAGCATTTT.

This sequence joins TRBV7-9 and TRBJ1-1; D is uncertain. The CDR3 sequence is 13 residues long. The ends were cut back, 2 bases at V and 1 base at J, with 5 bases in the middle. The germline CDR1 and CDR2 sequences are SEHNR and FQNEAQ (reference sequence). As DNA, the CDR3 is TGTGCCAGCAGCTTAAGACAGAACACTGAAGCTTTCTTT. Residues: CASSLRQNTEAFF.

This chain joins TRBV3-1 (or the pseudogene TRBV3-2) and TRBJ2-5, with TRBD2 matching 14 bases. Looked up from germline, CDR1 is LGHDT and CDR2 is YNNKEL (reference sequence). The length of the CDR3 is 15 residues. J was trimmed by 3 bases and V by 4 bases; bases with no gene match: 1. CDR3 protein: CASSPGLAGEETQYF. In nucleotides, the CDR3 is TGTGCCAGCAGCCCGGGACTAGCGGGGGAAGAGACCCAGTACTTC.

The CDR3 protein is CASSYGPTSGANVLTF. CDR3 nucleotides: TGTGCCAGCAGTTACGGGCCTACCTCTGGGGCCAACGTCCTGACTTTC. J is TRBJ2-6 and V is TRBV6-2 or TRBV6-3; D gene uncertain. The V gene lost 2 bases and the J gene lost 0 bases, with 8 bases spanning the gap. Germline V CDR1 and CDR2: MNHEY, SVGEGT. The CDR3 has 16 amino acids.

This chain joins TRBV28 and TRBJ1-3; D gene ambiguous. Per the germline V gene, CDR1 is MDHEN and CDR2 is SYDVKM. The CDR3 spans 18 residues. The V gene lost 1 base and the J gene lost 0 bases, with 16 bases spanning the gap. CDR3 in DNA: TGTGCCAGCAGTTTATTCTCAAACAGTCACCCCTCTGGAAACACCATATATTTT. This gives the protein CASSLFSNSHPSGNTIYF.

V and J are TRBV6-1 and TRBJ2-2; 11 nucleotides line up with TRBD2. The J segment lost 3 bases and the V segment lost 4 bases, leaving 4 bases of the junction unmatched. The CDR3 covers 16 residues. CDR1 MNHNS and CDR2 SASEGT come from the germline V gene. CDR3 sequence: CASSGGLAADTGELFF. CDR3 nucleotide sequence: TGTGCCAGCAGTGGGGGACTAGCGGCCGACACCGGGGAGCTGTTTTTT.

The V and J genes are TRBV5-5 and TRBJ2-7; the match to TRBD1 covers 7 bases. This CDR3 spans 14 amino acids. The V segment lost 4 bases and the J segment 4 bases; nucleotides outside the gene matches: 8. The germline V gene has CDR1 SGHKS and CDR2 YYEKEE (reference sequence). CDR3 in DNA: TGTGCCAGCAGCCCCTCGGGACAGATTTACGAGCAGTACTTC. It encodes CASSPSGQIYEQYF.

The chain employs TRBV9 and TRBJ2-3, with unresolved D. V lost 0 bases to trimming and J lost 5 bases, with 4 bases between them. The CDR3 sequence is 12 residues long. The V gene's germline CDR1 is SGDLS and CDR2 YYNGEE. The CDR3 DNA is TGTGCCAGCAGCGTAGACGGAGATACGCAGTATTTT. Its translation: CASSVDGDTQYF. The whole variable domain, filled in from reference TRBV9 and TRBJ2-3, reads DSGVTQTPKHLITATGQRVTLRCSPRSGDLSVYWYQQSLDQGLQFLIQYYNGEERAKGNILERFSAQQFPDLHSELNLSSLELGDSALYFCASSVDGDTQYFGPGTRLTVL.

The genes are TRBV10-3 and TRBJ2-3, with 8 bases fitting TRBD1. Trimming cost V 11 bases and J 2 bases; bases outside gene matches: 3. The germline V gene has CDR1 ENHRY and CDR2 SYGVKD. The CDR3 has 12 residues. In DNA, the CDR3 is TGTGCCGCGACAGGGGTCACAGATACGCAGTATTTT. It is translated as CAATGVTDTQYF.

This chain uses TRBV6-5 with TRBJ1-2, with 10 bases fitting TRBD1. The V and J ends lost 7 bases and 3 bases, in that order; junction bases with no gene match: 5. CDR3 length: 14 amino acids. Germline V gives CDR1 MNHEY, CDR2 SVGAGI. In DNA, the CDR3 is TGTGCCAGCATCCGGACAGGGGGGGACTATGGCTACACCTTC. Translated, it gives CASIRTGGDYGYTF.

This clone appeared once. The V call is TRBV13, the J call TRBJ2-7; a possible D gene is TRBD1 (5 bases). The germline V and J ends were trimmed by 4 bases and 7 bases, with 14 bases remaining between them. The CDR3 extends over 13 amino acids. The V gene's germline CDR1 is PRHDT and CDR2 FYEKMQ (reference sequence). CDR3 coding DNA: TGTGCCAGCAGCTCCGCAGGGATTTGGGAGCAGTACTTC. Translated: CASSSAGIWEQYF.

J is TRBJ2-3 and V is TRBV7-8; 8 bases agree with TRBD2. There are 17 residues in the CDR3. V was clipped by 5 bases and J by 0 bases; unmatched bases: 10. Looked up from germline, CDR1 is SGHVS and CDR2 is FQNEAQ. The CDR3 here is CASSPGRGVFSTDTQYF. CDR3 bases: TGTGCCAGCAGCCCCGGGCGGGGGGTATTTAGCACAGATACGCAGTATTTT.

About this clone: The junction does not match germline at one end; this may be a read error. The chain links TRBV20-1 to TRBJ2-3; unclear D gene. The CDR3 totals 9 residues. Germline assignment: CDR1 DFQATT and CDR2 SNEGSKA (reference sequence). CDR3 nucleotides: TGCAGTGCCAGAGATACGCAGTATTTT. It translates to CSARDTQYF.

The chain combines TRBV27 with TRBJ1-5; TRBD1 aligns across 9 bases. Germline trimming cut 5 bases from V and 5 bases from J; bases unmatched to any gene: 10. This CDR3 region has 16 residues. Germline-derived CDR1 and CDR2 are MNHEY and SMNVEV (reference sequence). CDR3 loop: CASSLIGGQGHQPQHF. Written as DNA, the CDR3 is TGTGCCAGCAGTCTTATAGGGGGACAGGGTCATCAGCCCCAGCATTTT.

The chain has TRBV7-2 and TRBJ2-5, with D possibly being TRBD2 (6 bases). Germline V gene sequence: CDR1 SGHTA, CDR2 FQGNSA. Trimming took off 4 bases at V and 4 bases at J, with 13 bases between the two ends. The CDR3 totals 14 residues. The CDR3 nucleotides are TGTGCCAGCAGCTCCCAGAGAGCGGGAGAGACCCAGTACTTC. Translated: CASSSQRAGETQYF.

The J gene is TRBJ1-5, the V gene TRBV4-1; possibly TRBD1 for D (5 bases). Germline CDR1 is MGHRA and CDR2 is YSYEKL. The CDR3 sequence is 15 residues long. V dropped 3 bases and J dropped 0 bases, with 9 bases sitting between them. The CDR3 region has the DNA TGCGCCAGCAGCCATTTACAGGATAGCAATCAGCCCCAGCATTTT. Its protein is CASSHLQDSNQPQHF.